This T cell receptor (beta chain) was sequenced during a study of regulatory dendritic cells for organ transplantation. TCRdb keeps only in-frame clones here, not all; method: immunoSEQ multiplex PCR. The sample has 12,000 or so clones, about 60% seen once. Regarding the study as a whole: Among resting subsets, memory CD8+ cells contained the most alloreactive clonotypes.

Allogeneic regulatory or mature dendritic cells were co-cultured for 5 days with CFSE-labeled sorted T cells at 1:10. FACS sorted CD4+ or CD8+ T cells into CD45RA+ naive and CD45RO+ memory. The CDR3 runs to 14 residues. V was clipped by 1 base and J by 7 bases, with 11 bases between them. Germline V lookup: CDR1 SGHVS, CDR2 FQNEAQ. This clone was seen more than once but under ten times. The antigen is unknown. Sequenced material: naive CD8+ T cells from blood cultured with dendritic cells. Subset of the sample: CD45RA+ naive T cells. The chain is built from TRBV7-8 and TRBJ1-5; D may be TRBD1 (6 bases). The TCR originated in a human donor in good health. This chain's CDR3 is CASSLEGVRQPQHF. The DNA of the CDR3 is TGTGCCAGCAGCTTAGAGGGGGTGCGGCAGCCCCAGCATTTT. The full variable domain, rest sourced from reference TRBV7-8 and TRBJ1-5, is GAGVSQSPRYKVAKRGQDVALRCDPISGHVSLFWYQQALGQGPEFLTYFQNEAQLDKSGLPSDRFFAERPEGSVSTLKIQRTQQEDSAVYLCASSLEGVRQPQHFGDGTRLSIL.